This TCR beta chain was retrieved from a study of blood T cell repertoires in COVID-19. Study background: Samples came from the United States, Italy and Spain, spanning acute and convalescent COVID-19. T cells, B-cell-depleted T cells, or PBMCs supplied cDNA or gDNA.

In the authors' workflow: Amplifying reference gene primers gave estimates of nucleated cell counts. Produced via immunoSEQ multiplex PCR; TCRdb's table is partial and in-frame only. V, J and clone size are those of that table, while D and trimming were read from the DNA. The data show 150,000 to 200,000 clones, around 67% seen once. This clone showed up just a few times. The CDR3 covers 16 residues. J lost 3 bases, V lost 4 bases, and 5 bases had no gene match. CDR1 is LNHDA and CDR2 is SQIVND in the germline V gene (reference sequence). Sequencing input: peripheral blood. The clonotype originates from an elderly woman with acute or convalescent COVID-19. V usage is TRBV19 and J usage is TRBJ2-2; 10 nucleotides align to TRBD2. The DNA for the CDR3 is TGTGCCAGTAGTAGGGTTCTAGCGGGAGACACCGGGGAGCTGTTTTTT. Translation: CASSRVLAGDTGELFF.